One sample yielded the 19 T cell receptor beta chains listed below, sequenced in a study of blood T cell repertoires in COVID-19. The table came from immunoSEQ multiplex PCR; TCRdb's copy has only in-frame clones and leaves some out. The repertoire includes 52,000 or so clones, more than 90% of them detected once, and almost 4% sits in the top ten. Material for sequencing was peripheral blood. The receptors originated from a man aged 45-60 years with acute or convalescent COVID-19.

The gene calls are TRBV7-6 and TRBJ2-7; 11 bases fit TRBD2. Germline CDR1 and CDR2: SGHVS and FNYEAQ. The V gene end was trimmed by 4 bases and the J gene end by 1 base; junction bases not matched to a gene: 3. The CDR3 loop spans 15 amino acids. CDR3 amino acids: CASSYTSGSSYEQYF. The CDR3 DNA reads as TGTGCCAGCAGCTACACTAGCGGGAGTTCCTACGAGCAGTACTTC.

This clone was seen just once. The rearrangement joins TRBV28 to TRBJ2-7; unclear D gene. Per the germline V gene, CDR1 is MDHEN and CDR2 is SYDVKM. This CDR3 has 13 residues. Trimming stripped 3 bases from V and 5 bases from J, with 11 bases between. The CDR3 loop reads CASSLVLRHEQYF. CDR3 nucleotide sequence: TGTGCCAGCAGTTTGGTTTTGCGGCACGAGCAGTACTTC.

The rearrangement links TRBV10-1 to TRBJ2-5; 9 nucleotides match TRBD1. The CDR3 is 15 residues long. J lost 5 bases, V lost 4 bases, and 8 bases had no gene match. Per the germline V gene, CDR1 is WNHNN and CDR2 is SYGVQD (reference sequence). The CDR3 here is CASSAGQGALETQYF. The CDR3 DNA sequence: TGCGCCAGCAGTGCGGGACAGGGTGCGTTGGAGACCCAGTACTTC.

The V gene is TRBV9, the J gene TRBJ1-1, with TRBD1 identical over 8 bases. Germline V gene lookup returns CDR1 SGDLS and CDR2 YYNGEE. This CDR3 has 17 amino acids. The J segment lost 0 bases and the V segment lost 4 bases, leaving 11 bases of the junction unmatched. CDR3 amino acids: CASSPTGTGHMNTEAFF. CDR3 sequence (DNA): TGTGCCAGCAGCCCTACCGGGACAGGCCACATGAACACTGAAGCTTTCTTT.

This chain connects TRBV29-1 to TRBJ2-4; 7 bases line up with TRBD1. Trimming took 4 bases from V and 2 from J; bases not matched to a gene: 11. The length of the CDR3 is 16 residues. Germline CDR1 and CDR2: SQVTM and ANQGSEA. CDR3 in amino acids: CSVAGGQQGSKNIQYF. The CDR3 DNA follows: TGCAGCGTTGCAGGGGGACAACAGGGTTCCAAAAACATTCAGTACTTC.

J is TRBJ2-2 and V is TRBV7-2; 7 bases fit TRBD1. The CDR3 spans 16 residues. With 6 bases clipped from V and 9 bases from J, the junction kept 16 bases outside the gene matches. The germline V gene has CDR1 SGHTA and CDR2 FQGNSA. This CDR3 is CASSSPPIGGARELFF. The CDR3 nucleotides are TGTGCCAGCAGTTCACCCCCTATAGGGGGCGCCCGGGAGCTGTTTTTT.

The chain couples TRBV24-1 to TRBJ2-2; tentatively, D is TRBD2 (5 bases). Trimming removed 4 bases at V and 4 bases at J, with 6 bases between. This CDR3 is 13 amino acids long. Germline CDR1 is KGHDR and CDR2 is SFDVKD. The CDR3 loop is CATSETITGELFF. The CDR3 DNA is TGTGCCACCAGTGAGACTATCACCGGGGAGCTGTTTTTT.

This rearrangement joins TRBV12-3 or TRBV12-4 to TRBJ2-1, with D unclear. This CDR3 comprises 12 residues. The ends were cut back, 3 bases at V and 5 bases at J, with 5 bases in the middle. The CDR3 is CASSFVNNEQFF. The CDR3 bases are TGTGCCAGCAGTTTTGTAAACAATGAGCAGTTCTTC.

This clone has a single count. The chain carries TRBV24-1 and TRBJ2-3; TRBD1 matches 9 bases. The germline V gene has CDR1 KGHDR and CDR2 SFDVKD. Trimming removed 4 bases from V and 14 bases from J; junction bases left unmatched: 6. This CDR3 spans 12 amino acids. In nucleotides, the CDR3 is TGTGCCACCAGTGACCCCGGGACAGGGTGGTATTTT. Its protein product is CATSDPGTGWYF.

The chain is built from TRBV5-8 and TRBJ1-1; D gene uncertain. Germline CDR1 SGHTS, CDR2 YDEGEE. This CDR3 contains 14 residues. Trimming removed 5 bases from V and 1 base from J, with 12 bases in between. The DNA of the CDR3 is TGTGCCAGCAGGCGAGAAAGAAAGAACACTGAAGCTTTCTTT. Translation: CASRRERKNTEAFF. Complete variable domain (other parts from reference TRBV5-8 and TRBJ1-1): EAGVTQSPTHLIKTRGQQATLRCSPISGHTSVYWYQQALGLGLQFLLWYDEGEERNRGNFPPRFSGRQFPNYSSELNVNALELEDSALYLCASRRERKNTEAFFGQGTRLTVV.

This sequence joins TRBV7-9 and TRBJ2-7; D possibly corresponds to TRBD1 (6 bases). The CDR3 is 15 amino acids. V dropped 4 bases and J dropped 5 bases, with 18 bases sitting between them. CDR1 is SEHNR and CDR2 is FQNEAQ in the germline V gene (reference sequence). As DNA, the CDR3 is TGTGCCAGCAGCTATGGACAGACCGAAGGGGACGAGCAGTACTTC. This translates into CASSYGQTEGDEQYF.

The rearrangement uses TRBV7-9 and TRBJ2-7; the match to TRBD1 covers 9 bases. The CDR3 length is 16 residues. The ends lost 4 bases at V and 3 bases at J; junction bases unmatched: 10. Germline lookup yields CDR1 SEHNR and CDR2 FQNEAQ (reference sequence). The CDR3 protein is CASSSFTGTGIYEQYF. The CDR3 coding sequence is TGTGCCAGCAGCTCCTTTACCGGGACAGGGATCTACGAGCAGTACTTC.

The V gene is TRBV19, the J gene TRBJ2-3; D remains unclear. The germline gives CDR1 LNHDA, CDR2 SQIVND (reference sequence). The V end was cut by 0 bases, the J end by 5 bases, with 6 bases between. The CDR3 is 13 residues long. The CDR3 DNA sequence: TGTGCCAGTAGTATAGACCCAGGAGATACGCAGTATTTT. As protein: CASSIDPGDTQYF. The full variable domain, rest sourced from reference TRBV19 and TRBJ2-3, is DGGITQSPKYLFRKEGQNVTLSCEQNLNHDAMYWYRQDPGQGLRLIYYSQIVNDFQKGDIAEGYSVSREKKESFPLTVTSAQKNPTAFYLCASSIDPGDTQYFGPGTRLTVL.

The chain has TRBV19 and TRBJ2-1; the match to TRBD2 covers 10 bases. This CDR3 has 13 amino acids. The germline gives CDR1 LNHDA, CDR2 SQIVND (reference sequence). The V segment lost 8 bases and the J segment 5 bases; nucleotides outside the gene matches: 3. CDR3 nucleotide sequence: TGTGCCAGTGTTCTAGCGGGAGACAATGAGCAGTTCTTC. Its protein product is CASVLAGDNEQFF.

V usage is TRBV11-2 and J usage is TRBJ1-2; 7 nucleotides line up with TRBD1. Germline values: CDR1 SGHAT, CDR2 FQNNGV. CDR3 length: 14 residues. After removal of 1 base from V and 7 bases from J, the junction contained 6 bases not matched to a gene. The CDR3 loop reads CASSLAQGKGGYTF. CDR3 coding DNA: TGTGCCAGCAGCTTAGCACAGGGGAAGGGTGGCTACACCTTC.

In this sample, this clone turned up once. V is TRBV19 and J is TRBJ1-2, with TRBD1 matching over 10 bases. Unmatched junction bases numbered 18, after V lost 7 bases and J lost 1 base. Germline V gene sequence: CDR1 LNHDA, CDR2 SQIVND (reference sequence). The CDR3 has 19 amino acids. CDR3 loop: CASTAPLNPGDRGNYGYTF. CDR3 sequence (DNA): TGTGCCAGTACCGCACCCCTGAACCCGGGGGACAGGGGTAACTATGGCTACACCTTC.

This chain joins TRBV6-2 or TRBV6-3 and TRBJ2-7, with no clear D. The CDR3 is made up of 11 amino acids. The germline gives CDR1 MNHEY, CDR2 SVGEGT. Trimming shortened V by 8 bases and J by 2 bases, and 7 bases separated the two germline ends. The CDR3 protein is CASGLTYEQYF. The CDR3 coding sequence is TGTGCCAGCGGCCTTACCTACGAGCAGTACTTC.

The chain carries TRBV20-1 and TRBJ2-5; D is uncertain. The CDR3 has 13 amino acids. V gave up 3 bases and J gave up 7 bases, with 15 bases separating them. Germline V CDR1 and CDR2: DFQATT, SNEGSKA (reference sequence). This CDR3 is CSASGQPSGTQYF. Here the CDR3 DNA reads TGCAGTGCTAGTGGGCAGCCTTCGGGGACCCAGTACTTC.

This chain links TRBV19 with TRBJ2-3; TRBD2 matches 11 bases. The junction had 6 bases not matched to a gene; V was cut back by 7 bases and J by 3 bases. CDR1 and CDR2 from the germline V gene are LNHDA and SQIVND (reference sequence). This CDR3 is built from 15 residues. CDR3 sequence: CASTTSGRGTDTQYF. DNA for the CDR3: TGTGCCAGTACTACTAGCGGGAGAGGGACAGATACGCAGTATTTT.